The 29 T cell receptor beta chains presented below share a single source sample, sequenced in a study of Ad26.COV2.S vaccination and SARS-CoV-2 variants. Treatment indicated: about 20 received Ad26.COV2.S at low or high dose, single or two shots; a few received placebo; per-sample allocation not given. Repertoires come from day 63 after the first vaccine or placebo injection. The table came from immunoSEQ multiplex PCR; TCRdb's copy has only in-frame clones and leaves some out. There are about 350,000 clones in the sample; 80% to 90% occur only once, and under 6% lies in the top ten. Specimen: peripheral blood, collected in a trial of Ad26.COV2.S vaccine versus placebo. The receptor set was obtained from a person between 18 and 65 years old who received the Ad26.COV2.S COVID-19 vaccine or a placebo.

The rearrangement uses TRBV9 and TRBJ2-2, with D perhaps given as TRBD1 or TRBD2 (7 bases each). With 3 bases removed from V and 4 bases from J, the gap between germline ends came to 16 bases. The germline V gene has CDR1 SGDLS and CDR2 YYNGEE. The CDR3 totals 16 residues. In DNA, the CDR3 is TGTGCCAGCAGCGCTGTATCCAGGGGGGGCACCGGGGAGCTGTTTTTT. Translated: CASSAVSRGGTGELFF.

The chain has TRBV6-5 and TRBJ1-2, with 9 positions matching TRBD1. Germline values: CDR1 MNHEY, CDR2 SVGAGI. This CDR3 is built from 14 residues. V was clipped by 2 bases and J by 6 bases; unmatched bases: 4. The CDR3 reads CASSYKGQGHGYTF. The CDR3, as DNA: TGTGCCAGCAGTTACAAGGGACAGGGACATGGCTACACCTTC.

The CDR3 sequence is CASTHIWGSGAYQPQHF. The DNA of the CDR3 is TGTGCCAGTACCCACATCTGGGGGTCGGGGGCTTATCAGCCCCAGCATTTT. The gene calls are TRBV19 and TRBJ1-5; D may be TRBD1 (6 bases). Trimming shortened V by 7 bases and J by 5 bases, and 24 bases separated the two germline ends. The CDR3 contains 17 residues. Germline V gives CDR1 LNHDA, CDR2 SQIVND (reference sequence). Supplemented by reference TRBV19 and TRBJ1-5, the full variable domain reads DGGITQSPKYLFRKEGQNVTLSCEQNLNHDAMYWYRQDPGQGLRLIYYSQIVNDFQKGDIAEGYSVSREKKESFPLTVTSAQKNPTAFYLCASTHIWGSGAYQPQHFGDGTRLSIL.

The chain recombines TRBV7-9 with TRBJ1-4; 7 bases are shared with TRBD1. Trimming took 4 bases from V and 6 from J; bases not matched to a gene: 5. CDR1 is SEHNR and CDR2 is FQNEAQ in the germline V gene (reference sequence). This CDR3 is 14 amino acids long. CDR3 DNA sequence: TGTGCCAGCAGCTCTTCCGGGACAGATGAAAAACTGTTTTTT. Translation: CASSSSGTDEKLFF.

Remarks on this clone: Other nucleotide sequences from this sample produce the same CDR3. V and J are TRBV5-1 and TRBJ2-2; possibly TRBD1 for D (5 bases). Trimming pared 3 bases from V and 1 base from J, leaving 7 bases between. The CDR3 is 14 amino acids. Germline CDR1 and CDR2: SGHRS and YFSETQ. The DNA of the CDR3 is TGCGCCAGCAGCTCCAGGGAGAACACCGGGGAGCTGTTTTTT. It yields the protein CASSSRENTGELFF.

CDR3: CASSVGLSTGELFF. The DNA of the CDR3 is TGTGCCAGCAGCGTGGGGTTGTCGACCGGGGAGCTGTTTTTT. The V gene is TRBV5-6, the J gene TRBJ2-2; D gene ambiguous. The germline V gene encodes CDR1 SGHDT and CDR2 YYEEEE. The CDR3 contains 14 residues. V dropped 4 bases and J dropped 5 bases, with 12 bases sitting between them.

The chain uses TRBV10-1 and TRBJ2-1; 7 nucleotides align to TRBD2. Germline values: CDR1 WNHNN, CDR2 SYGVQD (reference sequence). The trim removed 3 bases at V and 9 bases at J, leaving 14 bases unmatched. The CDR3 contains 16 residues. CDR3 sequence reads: CASSEVGLAASSEQFF. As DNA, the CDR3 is TGCGCCAGCAGTGAAGTGGGTCTAGCGGCCTCGAGTGAGCAGTTCTTC.

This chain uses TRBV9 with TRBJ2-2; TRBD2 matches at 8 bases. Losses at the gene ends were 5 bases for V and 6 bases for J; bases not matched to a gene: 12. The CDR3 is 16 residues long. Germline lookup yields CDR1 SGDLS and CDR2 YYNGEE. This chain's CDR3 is CASRPGAGGLSGELFF. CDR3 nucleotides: TGTGCCAGCAGACCGGGGGCGGGAGGTTTGTCCGGGGAGCTGTTTTTT.

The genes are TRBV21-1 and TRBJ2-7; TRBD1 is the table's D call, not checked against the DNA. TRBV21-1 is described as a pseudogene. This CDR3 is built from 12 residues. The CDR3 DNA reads TGTGCCAGCAGCAGGACAAGTTACGAGCAGTACTTC. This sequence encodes CASSRTSYEQYF.

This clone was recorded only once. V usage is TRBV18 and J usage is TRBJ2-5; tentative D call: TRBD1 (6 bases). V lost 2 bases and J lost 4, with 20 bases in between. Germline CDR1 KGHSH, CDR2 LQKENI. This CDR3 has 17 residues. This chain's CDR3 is CASSPGTGSAVGETQYF. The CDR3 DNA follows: TGTGCCAGCTCACCAGGTACAGGGTCAGCGGTTGGAGAGACCCAGTACTTC.

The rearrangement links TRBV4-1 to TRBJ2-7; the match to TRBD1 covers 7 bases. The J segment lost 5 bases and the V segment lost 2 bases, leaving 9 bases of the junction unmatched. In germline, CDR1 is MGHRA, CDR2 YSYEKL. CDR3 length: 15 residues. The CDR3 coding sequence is TGCGCCAGCAGCCAAAAAGGGGGCAGGGTACACGAGCAGTACTTC. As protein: CASSQKGGRVHEQYF.

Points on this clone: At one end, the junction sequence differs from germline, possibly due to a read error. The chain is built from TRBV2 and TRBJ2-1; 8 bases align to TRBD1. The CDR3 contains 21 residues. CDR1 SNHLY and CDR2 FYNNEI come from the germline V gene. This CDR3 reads CASSEAAGGLIGSTIYNEQFF. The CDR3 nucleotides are TGTGCCAGCAGCGAAGCCGCAGGGGGCTTGATAGGGAGTACAATTTACAATGAGCAGTTCTTC.

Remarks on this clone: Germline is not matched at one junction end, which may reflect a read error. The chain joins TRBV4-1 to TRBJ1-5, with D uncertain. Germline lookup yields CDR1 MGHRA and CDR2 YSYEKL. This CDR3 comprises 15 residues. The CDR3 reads CASRQGLGSNQPQHF. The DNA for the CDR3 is TGCGCCAGCAGACAAGGGCTAGGTAGCAATCAGCCCCAGCATTTT.

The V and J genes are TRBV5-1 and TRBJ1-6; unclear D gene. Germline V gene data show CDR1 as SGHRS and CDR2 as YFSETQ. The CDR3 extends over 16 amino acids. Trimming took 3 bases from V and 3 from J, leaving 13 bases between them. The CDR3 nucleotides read TGCGCCAGCAGCTCCGGCACTGAGAGCTATAATTCACCCCTCCACTTT. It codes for CASSSGTESYNSPLHF.

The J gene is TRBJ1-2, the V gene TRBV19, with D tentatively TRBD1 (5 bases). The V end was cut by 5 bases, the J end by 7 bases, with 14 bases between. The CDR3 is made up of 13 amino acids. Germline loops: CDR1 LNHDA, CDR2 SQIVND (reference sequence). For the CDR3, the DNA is TGTGCCAGTAGTCCCAGGGTGGCGCTTGGCTACACCTTC. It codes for CASSPRVALGYTF.

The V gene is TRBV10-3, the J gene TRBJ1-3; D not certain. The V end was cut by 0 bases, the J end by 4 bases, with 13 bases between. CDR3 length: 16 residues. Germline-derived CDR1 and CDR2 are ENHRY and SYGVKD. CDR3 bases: TGTGCCATCAGTGAGTCTGGCCTACCATCCGGAAACACCATATATTTT. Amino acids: CAISESGLPSGNTIYF.

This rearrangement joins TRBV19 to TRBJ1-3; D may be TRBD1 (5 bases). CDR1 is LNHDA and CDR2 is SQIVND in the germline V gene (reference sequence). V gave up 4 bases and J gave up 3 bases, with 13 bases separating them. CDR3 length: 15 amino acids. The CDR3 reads CASSTDSDIGNTIYF. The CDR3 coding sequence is TGTGCCAGTAGTACCGACAGCGACATTGGAAACACCATATATTTT. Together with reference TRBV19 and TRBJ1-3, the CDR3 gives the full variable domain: DGGITQSPKYLFRKEGQNVTLSCEQNLNHDAMYWYRQDPGQGLRLIYYSQIVNDFQKGDIAEGYSVSREKKESFPLTVTSAQKNPTAFYLCASSTDSDIGNTIYFGEGSWLTVV.

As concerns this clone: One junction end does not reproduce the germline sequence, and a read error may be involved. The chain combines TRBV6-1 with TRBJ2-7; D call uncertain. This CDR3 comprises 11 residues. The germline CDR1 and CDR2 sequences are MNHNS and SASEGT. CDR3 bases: TGTGCCAGCAGTAAAGCATACGAGCAGTACTTC. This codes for CASSKAYEQYF.

CDR3 protein: CASSQGQSSYNSPLHF. CDR3 coding DNA: TGTGCCAGCAGCCAGGGACAGAGCTCCTATAATTCACCCCTCCACTTT. The V call is TRBV5-6, the J call TRBJ1-6, with TRBD1 identical over 7 bases. CDR1 SGHDT and CDR2 YYEEEE come from the germline V gene. This CDR3 region has 16 residues. V shed 4 bases, J shed 0 bases, and the junction held 4 bases outside the gene matches.

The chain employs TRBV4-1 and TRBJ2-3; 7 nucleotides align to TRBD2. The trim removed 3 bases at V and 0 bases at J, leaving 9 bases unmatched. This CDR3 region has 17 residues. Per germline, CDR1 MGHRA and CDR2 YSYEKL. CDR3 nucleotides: TGCGCCAGCAGCCAGGGGGATCGAGCGGGGAGCACAGATACGCAGTATTTT. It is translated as CASSQGDRAGSTDTQYF.

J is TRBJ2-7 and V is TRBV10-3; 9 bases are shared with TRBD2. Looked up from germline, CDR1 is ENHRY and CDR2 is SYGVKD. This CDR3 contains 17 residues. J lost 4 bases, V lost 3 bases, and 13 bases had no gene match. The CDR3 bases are TGTGCCATCAGTGAAGCCCTTAGCGGGGGCGAAGGATACGAGCAGTACTTC. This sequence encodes CAISEALSGGEGYEQYF.

The CDR3, as DNA: TGCGCCAGCAGTGGAAGTTTAGCGGGAGGGACGAATGAGCAGTTCTTC. It codes for CASSGSLAGGTNEQFF. V gene TRBV10-2 combines with J gene TRBJ2-1, with TRBD2 matching over 11 bases. The V segment lost 4 bases and the J segment 7 bases; nucleotides outside the gene matches: 9. Per germline, CDR1 WSHSY and CDR2 SAAADI. The CDR3 sequence is 16 residues long.

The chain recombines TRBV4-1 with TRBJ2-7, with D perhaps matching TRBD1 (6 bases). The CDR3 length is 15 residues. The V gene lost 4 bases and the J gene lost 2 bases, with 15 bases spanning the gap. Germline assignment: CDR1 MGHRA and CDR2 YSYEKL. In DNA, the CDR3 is TGCGCCAGCAGCCTGATTACGACAGGCGCCTACGAGCAGTACTTC. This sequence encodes CASSLITTGAYEQYF.

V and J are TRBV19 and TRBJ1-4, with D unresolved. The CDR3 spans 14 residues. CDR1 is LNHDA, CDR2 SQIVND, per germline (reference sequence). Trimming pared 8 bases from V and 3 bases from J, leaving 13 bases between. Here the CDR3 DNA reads TGTGCCAGTCGTCCGTCCTCAGCTAATGAAAAACTGTTTTTT. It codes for CASRPSSANEKLFF. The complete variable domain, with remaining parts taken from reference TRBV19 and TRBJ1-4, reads DGGITQSPKYLFRKEGQNVTLSCEQNLNHDAMYWYRQDPGQGLRLIYYSQIVNDFQKGDIAEGYSVSREKKESFPLTVTSAQKNPTAFYLCASRPSSANEKLFFGSGTQLSVL.

This CDR3 is CASSLQGVLGETQYF. The DNA for the CDR3 is TGTGCCAGCAGCTTACAGGGGGTTCTAGGAGAGACCCAGTACTTC. This rearrangement joins TRBV7-2 to TRBJ2-5; 7 nucleotides match TRBD1. The length of the CDR3 is 15 residues. V gave up 2 bases and J gave up 4 bases; unmatched junction bases: 7. The germline V gene has CDR1 SGHTA and CDR2 FQGNSA.

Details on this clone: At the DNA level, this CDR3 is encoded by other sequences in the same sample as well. The CDR3 bases are TGCGCCAGCAGCCTGGACAGCTCTGGGGCCAACGTCCTGACTTTC. It yields the protein CASSLDSSGANVLTF. The chain carries TRBV5-1 and TRBJ2-6; perhaps TRBD1 as D (6 bases). Between the trimmed V and J ends, which lost 4 bases and 0 bases, there was a span of 8 bases. Germline values: CDR1 SGHRS, CDR2 YFSETQ. This CDR3 has 15 residues. The variable domain in full, with the rest retrieved from reference TRBV5-1 and TRBJ2-6, is KAGVTQTPRYLIKTRGQQVTLSCSPISGHRSVSWYQQTPGQGLQFLFEYFSETQRNKGNFPGRFSGRQFSNSRSEMNVSTLELGDSALYLCASSLDSSGANVLTFGAGSRLTVL.

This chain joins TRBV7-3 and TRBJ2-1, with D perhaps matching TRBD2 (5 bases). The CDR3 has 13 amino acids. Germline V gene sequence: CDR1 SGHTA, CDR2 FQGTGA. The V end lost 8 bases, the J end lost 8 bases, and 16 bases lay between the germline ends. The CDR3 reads CASGPRGLDEQFF. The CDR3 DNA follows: TGTGCCAGCGGCCCCCGAGGGCTGGATGAGCAGTTCTTC.

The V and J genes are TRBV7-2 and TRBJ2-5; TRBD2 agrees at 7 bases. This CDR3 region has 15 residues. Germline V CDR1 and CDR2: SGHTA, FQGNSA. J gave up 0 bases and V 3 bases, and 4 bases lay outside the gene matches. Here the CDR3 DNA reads TGTGCCAGCAGCTTGGGCGGGAGCTACCAAGAGACCCAGTACTTC. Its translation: CASSLGGSYQETQYF.

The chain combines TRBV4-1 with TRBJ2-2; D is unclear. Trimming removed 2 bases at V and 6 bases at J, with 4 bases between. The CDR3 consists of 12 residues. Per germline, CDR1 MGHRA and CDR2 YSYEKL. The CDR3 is CASSQPPGELFF. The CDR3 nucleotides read TGCGCCAGCAGCCAACCTCCCGGGGAGCTGTTTTTT.